Shown below are 23 T cell receptor beta chains from a single sample sequenced in a study of prognosis after radiotherapy for stage I lung cancer. TCR beta CDR3 amplification from genomic DNA was performed by two-round multiplex PCR. The authors ran first-round PCR with primers specific to each TRBV and TRBJ gene. TCRdb processed the multiplex PCR reads anew with MiXCR; each CDR3 protein has one entry. The sample records about 35,000 distinct CDR3 sequences, under 35% being singletons. The sequencing here drew on PBMCs, taken before or after stereotactic body radiation therapy (not recorded which). Source of these receptors: a donor over 45 with non-small cell lung cancer.

The chain joins TRBV5-5 to TRBJ2-2, with TRBD1 matching 8 bases. J lost 6 bases, V lost 3 bases, and 10 bases had no gene match. Germline V gene lookup returns CDR1 SGHKS and CDR2 YYEKEE (reference sequence). The CDR3 sequence is 16 residues long. The CDR3 sequence is CASSSDRVGVAGELFF. CDR3 nucleotide sequence: TGTGCCAGCAGCTCGGACAGGGTAGGGGTTGCCGGGGAGCTGTTTTTT.

The chain employs TRBV11-3 and TRBJ2-6; D uncertain. The germline gives CDR1 SGHNT, CDR2 YENEEA. Trimming cost V 4 bases and J 0 bases, with 7 bases left between them. The CDR3 totals 15 residues. DNA of the CDR3: TGTGCCAGCAGCTGGAGAAACTCTGGGGCCAACGTCCTGACTTTC. Amino acids: CASSWRNSGANVLTF.

This clonotype was seen repeatedly, ten times or more. V and J are TRBV30 and TRBJ1-1; TRBD1 matches 8 bases. Germline V gene data show CDR1 as GTSNPN and CDR2 as SVGIG (reference sequence). This CDR3 has 15 amino acids. The junction had 6 bases not matched to a gene; V was cut back by 2 bases and J by 1 base. The CDR3 coding sequence is TGTGCCTGGAGTCCCGGACAGGGTGCGAACACTGAAGCTTTCTTT. Translating it yields CAWSPGQGANTEAFF. Full variable domain (outside the CDR3, taken from reference TRBV30 and TRBJ1-1): SQTIHQWPATLVQPVGSPLSLECTVEGTSNPNLYWYRQAAGRGLQLLFYSVGIGQISSEVPQNLSASRPQDRQFILSSKKLLLSDSGFYLCAWSPGQGANTEAFFGQGTRLTVV.

In regard to this clonotype: This could be a read error, since a much larger clone is one nucleotide away. The chain uses TRBV6-5 and TRBJ1-6; D is unresolved. The CDR3 runs 16 residues. From germline, CDR1 is MNHEY and CDR2 SVGAGI. Deletions cut 6 bases from V and 6 bases from J, with 18 bases between. This CDR3 is CASSYPPQVANSPLHF. CDR3 sequence (DNA): TGTGCCAGCAGCTACCCTCCCCAGGTGGCTAATTCACCCCTCCACTTT.

J is TRBJ2-1 and V is TRBV7-3; the match to TRBD2 covers 8 bases. CDR1 and CDR2 from the germline V gene are SGHTA and FQGTGA. The CDR3 is 15 amino acids. Losses at the gene ends were 2 bases for V and 7 bases for J; bases not matched to a gene: 7. CDR3 amino acids: CASSLWSGSTNEQFF. CDR3 coding DNA: TGTGCCAGCAGCTTATGGAGCGGGAGTACAAATGAGCAGTTCTTC.

Turning to this clonotype: This could be a read error, since a much larger clone is one nucleotide away. This chain connects TRBV7-3 to TRBJ2-3; D unresolved. The germline V gene has CDR1 SGHTA and CDR2 FQGTGA. The CDR3 contains 13 residues. The ends were cut back, 2 bases at V and 6 bases at J, with 9 bases in the middle. CDR3 residues: CASSLAAHDTQYF. In DNA form, the CDR3 reads TGTGCCAGCAGCTTAGCGGCCCACGATACGCAGTATTTT.

This clonotype has ten or more counts. This chain uses TRBV6-2 or TRBV6-3 with TRBJ2-2; D is possibly TRBD1 or TRBD2 (5 bases each). CDR1 is MNHEY, CDR2 SVGEGT, per germline. The CDR3 contains 14 residues. V dropped 7 bases and J dropped 0 bases, with 9 bases sitting between them. The CDR3 sequence is CASKGPSNTGELFF. The CDR3 DNA is TGTGCCAGCAAGGGACCTTCGAACACCGGGGAGCTGTTTTTT.

In its sample, this clonotype was seen many times. CDR3 protein: CASTPGTFSRQPQHF. In DNA, the CDR3 is TGTGCCAGCACCCCCGGGACCTTTAGTCGACAGCCCCAGCATTTT. The V gene is TRBV6-1, the J gene TRBJ1-5; D might be TRBD1 (5 bases). Germline V lookup: CDR1 MNHNS, CDR2 SASEGT. V was pared by 7 bases and J by 7 bases, with 20 bases between. The CDR3 consists of 15 residues.

This clonotype was counted at least ten times. The J gene is TRBJ1-2, the V gene TRBV20-1; the D gene is possibly TRBD1 (5 bases). This CDR3 contains 13 residues. Trimming stripped 5 bases from V and 2 bases from J, with 12 bases between. Germline V gives CDR1 DFQATT, CDR2 SNEGSKA (reference sequence). CDR3 region: CSAPPGRNYGYTF. DNA for the CDR3: TGCAGTGCTCCGCCGGGACGGAACTATGGCTACACCTTC.

At least ten counts were recorded for this clonotype. The chain has TRBV5-6 and TRBJ2-2; D unclear. This CDR3 is 15 amino acids long. The germline gives CDR1 SGHDT, CDR2 YYEEEE. The V and J ends lost 3 bases and 6 bases respectively, with 15 bases between them. The chain's CDR3 is CASSSVVRLAGELFF. CDR3 bases: TGTGCCAGCAGCTCGGTCGTGAGGTTAGCCGGGGAGCTGTTTTTT. The full variable domain, in which reference TRBV5-6 and TRBJ2-2 provide the parts outside the CDR3, is DAGVTQSPTHLIKTRGQQVTLRCSPKSGHDTVSWYQQALGQGPQFIFQYYEEEERQRGNFPDRFSGHQFPNYSSELNVNALLLGDSALYLCASSSVVRLAGELFFGEGSRLTVL.

V is TRBV6-1 and J is TRBJ1-5; D might be TRBD1 (6 bases). Germline CDR1 MNHNS, CDR2 SASEGT. V lost 7 bases to trimming and J lost 0 bases, with 16 bases between them. The CDR3 length is 16 residues. CDR3 nucleotide sequence: TGTGCCAGCATAAGTGCAGCAGGGGATAGCAATCAGCCCCAGCATTTT. This encodes CASISAAGDSNQPQHF.

As to this clonotype: It differs at one base from a far larger clone, so likely a read error. The J gene is TRBJ2-1, the V gene TRBV6-2 or TRBV6-3, with 8 bases lining up with TRBD2. There are 15 residues in the CDR3. Germline V CDR1 and CDR2: MNHEY, SVGEGT. Trimming at V came to 5 bases and at J to 5 bases, leaving 8 bases not matched to a gene. The CDR3 DNA reads as TGTGCCAGCAGTGAAAGGATAGCGGGAAACAATGAGCAGTTCTTC. Its protein is CASSERIAGNNEQFF.

About this clonotype itself: Being one base from a much bigger clone, this may be a read error. It is likely a read error, because the conserved phenylalanine at the end of the CDR3 is missing. J is TRBJ2-5 and V is TRBV6-1; perhaps TRBD2 as D (7 bases). V shed 11 bases and J shed 4 bases, with 14 bases lying between them. The CDR3 has 12 amino acids. From germline, CDR1 is MNHNS and CDR2 SASEGT. The CDR3 region is CAGGARGETQYL. The CDR3 bases are TGTGCCGGGGGGGCTAGGGGAGAGACCCAGTACTTA.

This clonotype occurred many times. The J gene is TRBJ2-5, the V gene TRBV30; D is undetermined. The V gene's germline CDR1 is GTSNPN and CDR2 SVGIG (reference sequence). The CDR3 is made up of 13 amino acids. Between the trimmed V and J ends, which lost 1 base and 4 bases, there was a span of 10 bases. The CDR3 DNA reads TGTGCCTGGAGTGGAGGTCCCGTAGAGACCCAGTACTTC. It yields the protein CAWSGGPVETQYF.

This clonotype was observed many times. This rearrangement joins TRBV6-1 to TRBJ1-6, with D hard to call. Germline V gene sequence: CDR1 MNHNS, CDR2 SASEGT. Trimming cost V 6 bases and J 0 bases, with 9 bases left between them. This CDR3 comprises 15 residues. The CDR3 DNA follows: TGTGCCAGCAGCCTTGAGTACTCCTATAATTCACCCCTCCACTTT. Translating it yields CASSLEYSYNSPLHF.

This clonotype was recorded many times. V gene TRBV7-2 combines with J gene TRBJ1-5, with a tentative D call TRBD1 (5 bases). Per the germline V gene, CDR1 is SGHTA and CDR2 is FQGNSA. The CDR3 is made up of 13 amino acids. With 0 bases removed from V and 7 bases from J, the gap between germline ends came to 7 bases. The DNA of the CDR3 is TGTGCCAGCAGCTTAGCCAGGGAACAGCCCCAGCATTTT. Translating gives CASSLAREQPQHF.

There are many counts of this clonotype. The chain combines TRBV5-4 with TRBJ2-7; 12 bases align to TRBD2. CDR1 is SGHNT, CDR2 YYREEE, per germline (reference sequence). This CDR3 region has 16 residues. The V and J ends lost 4 bases and 0 bases, in that order; junction bases with no gene match: 5. CDR3 DNA sequence: TGTGCCAGCAGCCTTGGACTAGCGGGACTCTCCTACGAGCAGTACTTC. It codes for CASSLGLAGLSYEQYF.

Many counts were recorded for this clonotype. This chain links TRBV6-7 with TRBJ2-5, with D perhaps TRBD2 (8 bases). TRBV6-7 is marked as an open reading frame, function uncertain. The CDR3 has 17 amino acids. Trimming cost V 8 bases and J 5 bases, with 27 bases left between them. Here the CDR3 reads CASVITGAQREMETQYF. The CDR3 bases are TGTGCCAGCGTCATTACAGGGGCACAGCGGGAGATGGAGACCCAGTACTTC.

This clonotype was seen repeatedly, ten times or more. This chain uses TRBV18 with TRBJ2-1; 10 bases fit TRBD2. In germline, CDR1 is KGHSH, CDR2 LQKENI. The CDR3 is 16 residues long. Trimming took 0 bases from V and 4 from J; bases not matched to a gene: 3. This CDR3 reads CASSPPLAGVYNEQFF. As DNA, the CDR3 is TGTGCCAGCTCACCACCCCTAGCGGGGGTATACAATGAGCAGTTCTTC. Together with reference TRBV18 and TRBJ2-1, the CDR3 gives the full variable domain: NAGVMQNPRHLVRRRGQEARLRCSPMKGHSHVYWYRQLPEEGLKFMVYLQKENIIDESGMPKERFSAEFPKEGPSILRIQQVVRGDSAAYFCASSPPLAGVYNEQFFGPGTRLTVL.

Note on this clonotype: A far larger clone differs by one base, so this is likely a read error. The rearrangement links TRBV6-2 or TRBV6-3 to TRBJ2-7; D is uncertain. The germline V gene encodes CDR1 MNHEY and CDR2 SVGEGT. V was cut by 5 bases and J by 5 bases, with 10 bases left in between. The CDR3 spans 12 residues. DNA of the CDR3: TGTGCCAGCAGTAACGAGGTCCACGAGCAGTACTTC. It yields the protein CASSNEVHEQYF.

The chain has TRBV6-2 or TRBV6-3 and TRBJ2-7; 11 positions match TRBD1. The germline gives CDR1 MNHEY, CDR2 SVGEGT. V was clipped by 10 bases and J by 0 bases; unmatched bases: 14. The CDR3 loop spans 17 amino acids. CDR3 sequence: CANMRGQGVSSSYEQYF. DNA for the CDR3: TGTGCCAACATGAGGGGACAGGGGGTCTCCAGCTCCTACGAGCAGTACTTC.

This clonotype was recorded many times. V is TRBV7-2 and J is TRBJ2-2; D may be TRBD2 (5 bases). The CDR3 totals 16 residues. The germline CDR1 and CDR2 sequences are SGHTA and FQGNSA. Deletions cut 4 bases from V and 1 base from J, with 13 bases between. The CDR3 spells CASSYFPRGNTGELFF. The CDR3 DNA is TGTGCCAGCAGCTATTTTCCACGGGGGAACACCGGGGAGCTGTTTTTT.

In its sample, this clonotype was seen a few times. This probably arose from a read error, given a far larger clone one base away. This chain uses TRBV6-9 with TRBJ1-2; unclear D gene. From germline, CDR1 is MNHGY and CDR2 SVAAGI. This CDR3 region has 15 residues. CDR3 protein: CASSYDTDRFYCYTF. The CDR3 DNA reads TGTGCCAGCAGTTACGACACAGACCGATTCTATTGCTACACCTTC.